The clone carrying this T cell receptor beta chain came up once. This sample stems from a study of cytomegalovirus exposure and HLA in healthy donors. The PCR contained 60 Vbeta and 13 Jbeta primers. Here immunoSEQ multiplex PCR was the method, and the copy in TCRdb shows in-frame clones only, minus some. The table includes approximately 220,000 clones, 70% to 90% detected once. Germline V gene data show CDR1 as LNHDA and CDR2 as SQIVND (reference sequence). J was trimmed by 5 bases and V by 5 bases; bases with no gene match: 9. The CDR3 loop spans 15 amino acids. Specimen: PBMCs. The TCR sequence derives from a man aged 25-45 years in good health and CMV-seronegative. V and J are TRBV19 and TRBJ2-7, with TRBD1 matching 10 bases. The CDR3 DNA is TGTGCCAGTAGTTCGGGGGGGACAGGGGCCGACGAGCAGTACTTC. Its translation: CASSSGGTGADEQYF.